The text below deals with one T cell receptor beta chain. Its matching antigen is unknown. A multiplex PCR was run with 60 Vbeta primers and 13 Jbeta primers. Assay: immunoSEQ multiplex PCR; the TCRdb copy retains only in-frame clones and omits some. The sample yields 100,000 to 150,000 clones, 74% seen once. The sample originates from a study of cytomegalovirus exposure and HLA in healthy donors. General study findings and limits: A few chains linked to CMV were shown in vitro to be specific for CMV antigens. Later, an analysis found that common viral pathogens appeared to be linked with several of the most significant clusters. In an earlier analysis, in about 530 donors, most V segments appeared productive either ~87% or ~30% of the time.

The CDR3 runs to 14 residues. CDR1 is WNHNN, CDR2 SYGVQD, per germline (reference sequence). The V and J ends lost 5 bases and 1 base, in that order; junction bases with no gene match: 4. In nominal health when sampled, donors likely had unrecorded immune exposures nonetheless. The genes are TRBV10-1 and TRBJ2-5; 7 positions agree with TRBD1. This receptor was obtained from a woman between 45 and 65 years old in good health and CMV-seropositive. Sequenced input: PBMCs. Here the CDR3 DNA reads TGCGCCAGCAGTTCGGGGACAGCCCAAGAGACCCAGTACTTC. It yields the protein CASSSGTAQETQYF.